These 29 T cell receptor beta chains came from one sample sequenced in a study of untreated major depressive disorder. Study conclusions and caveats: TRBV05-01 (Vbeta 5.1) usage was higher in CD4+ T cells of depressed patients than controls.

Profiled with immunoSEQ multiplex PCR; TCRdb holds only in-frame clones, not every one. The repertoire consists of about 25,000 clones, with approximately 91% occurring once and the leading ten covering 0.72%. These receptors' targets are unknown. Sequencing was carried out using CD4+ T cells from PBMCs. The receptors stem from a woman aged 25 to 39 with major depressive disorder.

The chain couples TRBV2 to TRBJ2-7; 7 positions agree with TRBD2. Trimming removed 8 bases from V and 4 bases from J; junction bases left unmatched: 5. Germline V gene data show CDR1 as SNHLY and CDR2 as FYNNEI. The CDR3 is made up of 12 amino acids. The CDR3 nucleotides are TGTGCCAGCGGGCGGGAGAGATACGAGCAGTACTTC. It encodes CASGRERYEQYF.

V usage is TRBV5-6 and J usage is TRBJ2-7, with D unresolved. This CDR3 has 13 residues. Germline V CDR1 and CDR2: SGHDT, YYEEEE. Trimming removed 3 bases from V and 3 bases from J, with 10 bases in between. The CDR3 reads CASSSETFYEQYF. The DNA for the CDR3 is TGTGCCAGCAGCTCCGAGACCTTCTACGAGCAGTACTTC.

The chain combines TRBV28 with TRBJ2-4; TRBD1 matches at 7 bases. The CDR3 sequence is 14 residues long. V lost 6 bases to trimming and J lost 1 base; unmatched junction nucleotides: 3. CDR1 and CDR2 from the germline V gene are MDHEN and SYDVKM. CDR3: CASSQQGAKNIQYF. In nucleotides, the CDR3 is TGTGCCAGCAGCCAACAGGGGGCCAAAAACATTCAGTACTTC. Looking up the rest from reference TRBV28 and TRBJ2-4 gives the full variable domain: DVKVTQSSRYLVKRTGEKVFLECVQDMDHENMFWYRQDPGLGLRLIYFSYDVKMKEKGDIPEGYSVSREKKERFSLILESASTNQTSMYLCASSQQGAKNIQYFGAGTRLSVL.

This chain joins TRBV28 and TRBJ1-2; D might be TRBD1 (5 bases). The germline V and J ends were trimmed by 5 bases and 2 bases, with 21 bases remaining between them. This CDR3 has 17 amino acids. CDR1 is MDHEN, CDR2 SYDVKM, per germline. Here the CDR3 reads CASSLPSVRWDNYGYTF. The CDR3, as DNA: TGTGCCAGCAGTCTCCCCAGTGTTCGCTGGGACAACTATGGCTACACCTTC.

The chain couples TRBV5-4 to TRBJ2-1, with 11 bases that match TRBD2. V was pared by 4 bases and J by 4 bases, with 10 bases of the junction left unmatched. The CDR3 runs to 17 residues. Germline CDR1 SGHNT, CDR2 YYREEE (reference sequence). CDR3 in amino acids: CASSPETGTSGYNEQFF. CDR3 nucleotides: TGTGCCAGCAGCCCGGAAACCGGGACTAGCGGATACAATGAGCAGTTCTTC.

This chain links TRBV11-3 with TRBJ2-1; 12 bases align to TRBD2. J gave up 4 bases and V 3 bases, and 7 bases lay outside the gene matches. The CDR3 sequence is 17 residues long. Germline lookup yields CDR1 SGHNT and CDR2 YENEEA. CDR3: CASSFPSGRGRYNEQFF. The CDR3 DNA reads TGTGCCAGCAGCTTTCCTAGCGGGAGGGGAAGATACAATGAGCAGTTCTTC.

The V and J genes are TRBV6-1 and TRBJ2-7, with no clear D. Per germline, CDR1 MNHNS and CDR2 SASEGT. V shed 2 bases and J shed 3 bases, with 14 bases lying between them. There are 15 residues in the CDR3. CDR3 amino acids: CASSERPGSSYEQYF. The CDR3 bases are TGTGCCAGCAGTGAAAGGCCCGGGTCGAGCTACGAGCAGTACTTC.

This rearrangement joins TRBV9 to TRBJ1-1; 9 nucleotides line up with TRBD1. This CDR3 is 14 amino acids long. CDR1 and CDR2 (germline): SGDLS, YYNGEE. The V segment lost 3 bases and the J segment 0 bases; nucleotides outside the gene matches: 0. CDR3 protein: CASSGTGVNTEAFF. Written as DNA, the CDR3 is TGTGCCAGCAGCGGGACAGGGGTGAACACTGAAGCTTTCTTT.

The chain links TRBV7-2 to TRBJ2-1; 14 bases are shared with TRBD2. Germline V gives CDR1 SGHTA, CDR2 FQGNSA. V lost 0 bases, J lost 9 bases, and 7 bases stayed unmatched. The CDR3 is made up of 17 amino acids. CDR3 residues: CASSLAGTSGSFIEQFF. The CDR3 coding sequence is TGTGCCAGCAGCTTAGCCGGGACTAGCGGGAGCTTCATTGAGCAGTTCTTC.

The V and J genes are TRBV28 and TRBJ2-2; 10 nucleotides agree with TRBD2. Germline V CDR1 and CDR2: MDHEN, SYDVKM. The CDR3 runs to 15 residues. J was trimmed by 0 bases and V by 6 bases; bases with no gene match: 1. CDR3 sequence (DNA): TGTGCCAGCAGACTAGCGGGAACGAACACCGGGGAGCTGTTTTTT. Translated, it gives CASRLAGTNTGELFF.

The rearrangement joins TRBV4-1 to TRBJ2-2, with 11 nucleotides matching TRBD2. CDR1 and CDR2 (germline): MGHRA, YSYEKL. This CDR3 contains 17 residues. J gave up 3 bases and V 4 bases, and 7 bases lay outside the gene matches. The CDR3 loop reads CASSPGRTSGYTGELFF. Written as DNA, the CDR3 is TGCGCCAGCAGCCCAGGCAGGACTAGCGGGTACACCGGGGAGCTGTTTTTT.

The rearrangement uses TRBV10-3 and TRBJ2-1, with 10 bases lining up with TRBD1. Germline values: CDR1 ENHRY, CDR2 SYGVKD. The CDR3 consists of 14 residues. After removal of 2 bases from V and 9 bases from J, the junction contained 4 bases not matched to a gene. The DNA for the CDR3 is TGTGCCATCAGTGAGCGAGGGACAGGGGTTGAGCAGTTCTTC. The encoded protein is CAISERGTGVEQFF.

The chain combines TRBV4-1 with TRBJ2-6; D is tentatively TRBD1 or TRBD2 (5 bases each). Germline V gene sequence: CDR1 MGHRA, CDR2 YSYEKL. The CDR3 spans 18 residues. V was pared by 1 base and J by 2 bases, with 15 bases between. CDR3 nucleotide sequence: TGCGCCAGCAGCCAAGTGGGGCGGTCGCGGGCTGGGGCCAACGTCCTGACTTTC. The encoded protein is CASSQVGRSRAGANVLTF.

CDR3 in amino acids: CASSLGGTGELFF. CDR3 sequence (DNA): TGTGCCAGCAGCTTAGGTGGTACCGGGGAGCTGTTTTTT. The rearrangement uses TRBV7-2 and TRBJ2-2; no firm D call. The CDR3 length is 13 residues. V was pared by 1 base and J by 5 bases, with 5 bases between. The germline V gene has CDR1 SGHTA and CDR2 FQGNSA.

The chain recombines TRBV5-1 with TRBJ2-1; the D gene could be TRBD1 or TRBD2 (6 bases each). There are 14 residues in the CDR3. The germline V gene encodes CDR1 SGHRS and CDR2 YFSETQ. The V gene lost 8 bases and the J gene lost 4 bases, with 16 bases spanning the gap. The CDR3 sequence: CASYGGSSYNEQFF. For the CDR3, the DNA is TGCGCCAGTTACGGGGGCAGCTCGTACAATGAGCAGTTCTTC.

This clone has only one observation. In DNA, the CDR3 is TGTGCCAGCAGTTACACGACGAGTTATGGCTACACCTTC. It translates to CASSYTTSYGYTF. V and J are TRBV2 and TRBJ1-2; D is ambiguous. CDR3 size: 13 residues. CDR1 SNHLY and CDR2 FYNNEI come from the germline V gene. The ends were cut back, 5 bases at V and 5 bases at J, with 12 bases in the middle.

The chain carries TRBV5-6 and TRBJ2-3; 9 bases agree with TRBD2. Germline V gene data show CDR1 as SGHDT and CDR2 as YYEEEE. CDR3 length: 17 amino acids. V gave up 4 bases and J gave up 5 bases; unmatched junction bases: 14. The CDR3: CASSPTTSGGGEDTQYF. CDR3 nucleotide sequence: TGTGCCAGCAGCCCAACGACTAGCGGAGGAGGGGAAGATACGCAGTATTTT.

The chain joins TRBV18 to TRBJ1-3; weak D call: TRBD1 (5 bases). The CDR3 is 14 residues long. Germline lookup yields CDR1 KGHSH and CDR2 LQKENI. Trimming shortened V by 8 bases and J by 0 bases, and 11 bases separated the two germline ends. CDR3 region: CASHTRGSGNTIYF. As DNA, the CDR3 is TGTGCCAGCCATACTAGGGGCTCTGGAAACACCATATATTTT. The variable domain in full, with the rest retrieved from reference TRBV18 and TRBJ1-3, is NAGVMQNPRHLVRRRGQEARLRCSPMKGHSHVYWYRQLPEEGLKFMVYLQKENIIDESGMPKERFSAEFPKEGPSILRIQQVVRGDSAAYFCASHTRGSGNTIYFGEGSWLTVV.

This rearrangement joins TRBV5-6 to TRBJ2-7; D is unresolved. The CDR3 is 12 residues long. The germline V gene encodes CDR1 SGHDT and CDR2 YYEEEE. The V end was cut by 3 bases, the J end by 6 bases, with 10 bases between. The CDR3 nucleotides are TGTGCCAGCAGCTCCCCTGGGCTCGAGCAGTACTTC. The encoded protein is CASSSPGLEQYF.

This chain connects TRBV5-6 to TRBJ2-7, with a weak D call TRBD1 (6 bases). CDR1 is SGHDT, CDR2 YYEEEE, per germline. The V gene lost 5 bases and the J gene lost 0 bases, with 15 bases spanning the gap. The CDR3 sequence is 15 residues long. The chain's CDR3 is CASRRGRDNSYEQYF. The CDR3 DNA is TGTGCCAGCAGGCGCGGACGGGACAACTCCTACGAGCAGTACTTC.

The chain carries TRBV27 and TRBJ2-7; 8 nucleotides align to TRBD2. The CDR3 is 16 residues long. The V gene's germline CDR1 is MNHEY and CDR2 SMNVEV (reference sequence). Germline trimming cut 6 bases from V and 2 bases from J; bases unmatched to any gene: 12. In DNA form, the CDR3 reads TGTGCCAGCAGCCGCGGGGGGCAGGTTCTAGCCTACGAGCAGTACTTC. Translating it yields CASSRGGQVLAYEQYF.

The DNA for the CDR3 is TGTGCCAGCAGTGTAGGGTACAATGAGCAGTTCTTC. Translation gives CASSVGYNEQFF. The chain links TRBV2 to TRBJ2-1; no firm D call. Germline loops: CDR1 SNHLY, CDR2 FYNNEI. There are 12 residues in the CDR3. The ends were cut back, 4 bases at V and 4 bases at J, with 5 bases in the middle.

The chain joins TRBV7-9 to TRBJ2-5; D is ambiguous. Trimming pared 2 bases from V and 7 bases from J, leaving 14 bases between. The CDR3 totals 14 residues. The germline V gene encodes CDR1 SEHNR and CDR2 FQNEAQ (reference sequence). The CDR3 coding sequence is TGTGCCAGCAGCTTAAACTCAAGGGCGAGGACCCAGTACTTC. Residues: CASSLNSRARTQYF. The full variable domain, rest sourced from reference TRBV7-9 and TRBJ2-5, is DTGVSQNPRHKITKRGQNVTFRCDPISEHNRLYWYRQTLGQGPEFLTYFQNEAQLEKSRLLSDRFSAERPKGSFSTLEIQRTEQGDSAMYLCASSLNSRARTQYFGPGTRLLVL.

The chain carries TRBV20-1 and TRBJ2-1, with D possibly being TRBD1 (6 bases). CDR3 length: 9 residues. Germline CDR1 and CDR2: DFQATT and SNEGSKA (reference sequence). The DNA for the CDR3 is TGCAGCGCAGGGGATGAGCAGTTCTTC. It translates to CSAGDEQFF.

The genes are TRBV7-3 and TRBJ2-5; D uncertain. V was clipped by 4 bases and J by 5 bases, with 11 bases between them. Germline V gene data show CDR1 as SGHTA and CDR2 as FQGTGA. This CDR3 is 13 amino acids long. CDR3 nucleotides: TGTGCCAGCAGCTCACAAGGACGGGAGACCCAGTACTTC. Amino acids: CASSSQGRETQYF. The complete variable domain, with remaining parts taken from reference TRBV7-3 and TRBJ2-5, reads GAGVSQTPSNKVTEKGKYVELRCDPISGHTALYWYRQSLGQGPEFLIYFQGTGAADDSGLPNDRFFAVRPEGSVSTLKIQRTERGDSAVYLCASSSQGRETQYFGPGTRLLVL.

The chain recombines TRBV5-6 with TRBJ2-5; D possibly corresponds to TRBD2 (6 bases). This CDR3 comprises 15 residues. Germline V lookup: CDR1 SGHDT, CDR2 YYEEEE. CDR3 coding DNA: TGTGGTCTCCGCTCCGGGACGGACTATCAAGAGACCCAGTACTTC. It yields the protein CGLRSGTDYQETQYF.

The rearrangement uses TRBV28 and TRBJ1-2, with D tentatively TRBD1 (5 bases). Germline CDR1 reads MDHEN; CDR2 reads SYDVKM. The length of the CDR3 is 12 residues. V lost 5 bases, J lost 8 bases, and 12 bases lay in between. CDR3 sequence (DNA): TGTGCCAGCAGTAACCACAGGAGAGGCTACACCTTC. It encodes CASSNHRRGYTF.

The CDR3, as DNA: TGCGCCAGCAGCCAAACGATGTTAGCGGGAGATATCGAGCAGTACTTC. It codes for CASSQTMLAGDIEQYF. The chain recombines TRBV4-1 with TRBJ2-7, with 9 bases fitting TRBD2. The CDR3 is 16 amino acids. The V gene's germline CDR1 is MGHRA and CDR2 YSYEKL. Unmatched junction bases numbered 11, after V lost 2 bases and J lost 6 bases.

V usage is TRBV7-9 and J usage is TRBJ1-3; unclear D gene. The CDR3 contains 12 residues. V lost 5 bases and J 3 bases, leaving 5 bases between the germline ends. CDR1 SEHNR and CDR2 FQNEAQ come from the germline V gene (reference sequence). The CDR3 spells CASSQVGNTIYF. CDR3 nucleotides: TGTGCCAGCAGCCAGGTTGGAAACACCATATATTTT.